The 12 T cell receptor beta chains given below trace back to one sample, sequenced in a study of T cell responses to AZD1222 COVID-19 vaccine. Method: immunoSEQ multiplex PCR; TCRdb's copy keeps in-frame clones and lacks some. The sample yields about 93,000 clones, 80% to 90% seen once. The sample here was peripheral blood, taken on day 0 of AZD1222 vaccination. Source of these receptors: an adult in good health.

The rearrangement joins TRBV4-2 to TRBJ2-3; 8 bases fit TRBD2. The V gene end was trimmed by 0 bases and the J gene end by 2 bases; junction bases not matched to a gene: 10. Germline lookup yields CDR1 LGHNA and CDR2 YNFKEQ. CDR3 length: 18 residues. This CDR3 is CASSQEALSGVNTDTQYF. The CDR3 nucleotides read TGTGCCAGCAGCCAAGAAGCGCTTAGCGGGGTGAACACAGATACGCAGTATTTT.

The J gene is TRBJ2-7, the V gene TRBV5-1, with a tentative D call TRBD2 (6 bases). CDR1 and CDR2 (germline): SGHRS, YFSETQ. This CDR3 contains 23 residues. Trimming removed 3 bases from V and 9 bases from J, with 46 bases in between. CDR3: CASSSDTTTGLRMSDSYEQRQYF. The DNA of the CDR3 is TGCGCCAGCAGCTCAGACACTACGACGGGACTCCGAATGTCAGACTCCTACGAGCAAAGGCAGTACTTC.

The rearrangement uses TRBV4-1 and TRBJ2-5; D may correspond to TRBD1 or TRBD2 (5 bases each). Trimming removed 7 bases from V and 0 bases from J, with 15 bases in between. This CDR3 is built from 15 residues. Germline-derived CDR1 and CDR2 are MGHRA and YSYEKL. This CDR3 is CASKFEGTDQETQYF. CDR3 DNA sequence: TGCGCCAGCAAGTTTGAGGGGACGGACCAAGAGACCCAGTACTTC.

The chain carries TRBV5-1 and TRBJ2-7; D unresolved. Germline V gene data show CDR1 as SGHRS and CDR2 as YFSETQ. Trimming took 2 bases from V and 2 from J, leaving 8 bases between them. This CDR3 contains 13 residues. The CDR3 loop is CASSFGPTYEQYF. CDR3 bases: TGCGCCAGCAGCTTCGGCCCTACCTACGAGCAGTACTTC.

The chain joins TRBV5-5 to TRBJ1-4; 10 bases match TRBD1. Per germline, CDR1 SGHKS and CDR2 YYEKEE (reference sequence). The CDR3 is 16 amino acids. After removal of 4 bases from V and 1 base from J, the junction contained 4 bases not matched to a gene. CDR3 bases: TGTGCCAGCAGCACAGGGGACAGGGGAACTAATGAAAAACTGTTTTTT. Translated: CASSTGDRGTNEKLFF.

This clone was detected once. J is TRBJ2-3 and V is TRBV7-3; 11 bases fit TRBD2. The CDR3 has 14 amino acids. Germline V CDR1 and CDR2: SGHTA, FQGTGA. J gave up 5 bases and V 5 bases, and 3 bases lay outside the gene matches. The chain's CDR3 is CASSHGTSGDTQYF. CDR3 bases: TGTGCCAGCAGCCACGGGACTAGCGGAGATACGCAGTATTTT.

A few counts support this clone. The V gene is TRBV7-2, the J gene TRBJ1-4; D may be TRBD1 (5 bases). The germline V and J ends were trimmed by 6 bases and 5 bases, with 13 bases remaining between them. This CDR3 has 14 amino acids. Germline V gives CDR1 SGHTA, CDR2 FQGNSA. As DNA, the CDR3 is TGTGCCAGCAGTCCCCAGGGATACAATGAAAAACTGTTTTTT. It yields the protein CASSPQGYNEKLFF.

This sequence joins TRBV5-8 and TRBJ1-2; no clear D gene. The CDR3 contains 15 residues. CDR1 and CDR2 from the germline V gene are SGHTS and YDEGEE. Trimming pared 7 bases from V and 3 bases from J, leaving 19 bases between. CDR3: CASQFLRVSDYGYTF. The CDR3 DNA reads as TGTGCCAGCCAATTCCTGAGGGTTAGCGACTATGGCTACACCTTC.

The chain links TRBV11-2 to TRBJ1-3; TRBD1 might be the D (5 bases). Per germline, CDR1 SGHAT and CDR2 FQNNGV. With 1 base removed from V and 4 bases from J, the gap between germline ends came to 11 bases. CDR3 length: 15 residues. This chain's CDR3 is CASSLVGAEGNTIYF. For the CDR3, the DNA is TGTGCCAGCAGCTTAGTCGGGGCAGAAGGAAACACCATATATTTT.

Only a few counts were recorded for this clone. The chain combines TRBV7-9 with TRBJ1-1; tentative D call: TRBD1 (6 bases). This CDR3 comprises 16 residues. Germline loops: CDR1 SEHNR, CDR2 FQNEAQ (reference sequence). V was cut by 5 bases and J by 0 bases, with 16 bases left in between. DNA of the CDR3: TGTGCCAGCAGCACGAGGGGGGCACTCATGAACACTGAAGCTTTCTTT. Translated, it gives CASSTRGALMNTEAFF.

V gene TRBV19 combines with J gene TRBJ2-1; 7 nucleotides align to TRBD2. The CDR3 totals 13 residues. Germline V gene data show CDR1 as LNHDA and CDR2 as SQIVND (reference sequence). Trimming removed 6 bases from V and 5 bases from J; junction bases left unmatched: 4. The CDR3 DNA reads TGTGCCAGTAGCAGGACTAGTAACAATGAGCAGTTCTTC. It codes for CASSRTSNNEQFF.

The DNA for the CDR3 is TGTGCCAGCAGCCGGACAGGGGGCGCCGCCTACGAGCAGTACTTC. Translating it yields CASSRTGGAAYEQYF. The chain carries TRBV5-5 and TRBJ2-7, with TRBD1 identical over 11 bases. V shed 4 bases, J shed 2 bases, and the junction held 5 bases outside the gene matches. This CDR3 has 15 amino acids. Germline CDR1 SGHKS, CDR2 YYEKEE (reference sequence).